The next 27 T cell receptor beta chains were all read from a single sample in a study of blood T cells in healthy people across ages. Primers used in a second PCR of roughly 6 to 11 cycles were a sample-barcoded 5' primer and a J-beta primer mix. TCRdb re-called the 5' RACE reads through MiXCR, storing one row per CDR3 protein. The sample holds 750,000 to 1,000,000 distinct CDR3 sequences, 29% seen once. The sample was also linked to a second study, of T cells of mothers and their children.

Sequencing was carried out using blood. The origin of the receptors is a woman aged 40 to 50 in good health.

There are a few counts of this clonotype. The rearrangement links TRBV28 to TRBJ2-1, with 8 bases that match TRBD2. The V segment lost 6 bases and the J segment 5 bases; nucleotides outside the gene matches: 12. There are 16 residues in the CDR3. Per the germline V gene, CDR1 is MDHEN and CDR2 is SYDVKM. The CDR3 loop is CASSNPTGRGNNEQFF. In DNA form, the CDR3 reads TGTGCCAGCAGCAATCCTACCGGGAGGGGAAACAATGAGCAGTTCTTC.

This clonotype was seen ten or more times. The chain couples TRBV12-3 or TRBV12-4 to TRBJ2-5; tentatively, D is TRBD1 (6 bases). Judging by the DNA end, TRBJ2-7 fits better; the J call may be wrong. CDR3 length equals 12 residues. In nucleotides, the CDR3 is TGTGCCAGCAGCCCAACAGGGCTCGAGCAGTACTTC. This encodes CASSPTGLEQYF.

This clonotype was counted a few times. The chain couples TRBV28 to TRBJ1-2; 10 bases match TRBD1. The CDR3 contains 14 residues. The trim removed 5 bases at V and 5 bases at J, leaving 5 bases unmatched. The V gene's germline CDR1 is MDHEN and CDR2 SYDVKM. The CDR3 protein is CASSTGTGVYGYTF. DNA of the CDR3: TGTGCCAGCAGTACCGGGACAGGGGTGTATGGCTACACCTTC.

As regards this clonotype: A clone one base away is much larger, so this may be a read error. V gene TRBV6-1 combines with J gene TRBJ2-7; D not resolved. This CDR3 spans 13 amino acids. The germline CDR1 and CDR2 sequences are MNHNS and SASEGT. The DNA of the CDR3 is TGTGCCGGCAGTGAGGTCCTTGGGTACGAGCAGTACTTC. This gives the protein CAGSEVLGYEQYF.

J is TRBJ1-1 and V is TRBV19; 9 nucleotides align to TRBD1. The CDR3 runs to 17 residues. CDR1 is LNHDA and CDR2 is SQIVND in the germline V gene (reference sequence). The V and J ends lost 5 bases and 5 bases, in that order; junction bases with no gene match: 15. CDR3 in amino acids: CASSEPGQGTAGTEAFF. The CDR3 DNA is TGTGCCAGTAGTGAACCCGGACAGGGGACCGCGGGGACTGAAGCTTTCTTT.

The sample holds one count of this clonotype. A clone one base away is much larger, so this may be a read error. The gene calls are TRBV15 and TRBJ1-1, with a possible D match to TRBD1 (6 bases). With 0 bases removed from V and 4 bases from J, the gap between germline ends came to 12 bases. Per the germline V gene, CDR1 is LNHNV and CDR2 is YYDKDF (reference sequence). This CDR3 contains 15 residues. The CDR3 DNA is TGTGCCACCAGCAGAGAGGCCCGGACAGCCACTGAAGCTTTCTTT. Translation gives CATSREARTATEAFF.

This clonotype has more than one count but fewer than ten. This chain connects TRBV6-5 to TRBJ1-1; weak D call: TRBD1 (6 bases). This CDR3 spans 15 amino acids. V lost 8 bases and J lost 1, with 17 bases in between. Germline V gives CDR1 MNHEY, CDR2 SVGAGI. DNA for the CDR3: TGTGCCAGCGCTGGGGGCACAGGAGGGAACACTGAAGCTTTCTTT. It is translated as CASAGGTGGNTEAFF.

This clonotype has only a few counts. This sequence joins TRBV15 and TRBJ2-1; 7 bases are shared with TRBD2. This CDR3 has 15 amino acids. Germline-derived CDR1 and CDR2 are LNHNV and YYDKDF (reference sequence). V shed 1 base and J 6 bases; nucleotides not matched to a gene: 6. CDR3 region: CATSRAGLAVNEQFF. In nucleotides, the CDR3 is TGTGCCACCAGCAGAGCCGGGCTAGCGGTCAATGAGCAGTTCTTC.

The chain is built from TRBV7-9 and TRBJ2-5; TRBD1 matches at 8 bases. CDR3 size: 16 residues. Per the germline V gene, CDR1 is SEHNR and CDR2 is FQNEAQ (reference sequence). Trimming removed 4 bases from V and 2 bases from J; junction bases left unmatched: 9. CDR3 sequence reads: CASSSARTGRQETQYF. The CDR3 coding sequence is TGTGCCAGCAGCTCGGCCCGGACAGGGCGGCAAGAGACCCAGTACTTC.

Turning to this clonotype: The junction and the germline gene differ at one end; a read error may be behind it. The V call is TRBV7-9, the J call TRBJ1-3; possible D gene TRBD1, 6 bases. CDR1 SEHNR and CDR2 FQNEAQ come from the germline V gene (reference sequence). This CDR3 comprises 14 residues. The CDR3 protein is CANSETGTGNTIYF. CDR3 bases: TGTGCCAACAGCGAAACAGGGACAGGAAACACCATATATTTT. Looking up the rest from reference TRBV7-9 and TRBJ1-3 gives the full variable domain: DTGVSQNPRHKITKRGQNVTFRCDPISEHNRLYWYRQTLGQGPEFLTYFQNEAQLEKSRLLSDRFSAERPKGSFSTLEIQRTEQGDSAMYLCANSETGTGNTIYFGEGSWLTVV.

The chain employs TRBV19 and TRBJ2-7; 9 positions match TRBD1. J was trimmed by 2 bases and V by 4 bases; bases with no gene match: 3. CDR1 is LNHDA, CDR2 SQIVND, per germline (reference sequence). This CDR3 is 14 amino acids long. The CDR3 loop is CASSTDRGTYEQYF. CDR3 sequence (DNA): TGTGCCAGTAGTACGGACAGGGGAACCTACGAGCAGTACTTC.

The chain combines TRBV3-1 with TRBJ2-1; 8 bases match TRBD1. The germline CDR1 and CDR2 sequences are LGHDT and YNNKEL (reference sequence). The CDR3 totals 14 residues. J lost 8 bases, V lost 3 bases, and 6 bases had no gene match. The CDR3 DNA reads TGTGCCAGCAGCCAGAGGACAGGGCACCATGAGCAGTTCTTC. Translated: CASSQRTGHHEQFF.

Many counts were recorded for this clonotype. The chain combines TRBV7-9 with TRBJ2-1, with 7 bases fitting TRBD2. Germline V CDR1 and CDR2: SEHNR, FQNEAQ (reference sequence). Trimming cost V 5 bases and J 9 bases; bases outside gene matches: 7. There are 13 residues in the CDR3. This chain's CDR3 is CASSPVGRVEQFF. In DNA form, the CDR3 reads TGTGCCAGCAGCCCCGTAGGGAGGGTTGAGCAGTTCTTC.

This clonotype has only a few counts. J is TRBJ1-2 and V is TRBV15; TRBD1 agrees at 9 bases. The CDR3 totals 16 residues. CDR1 and CDR2 (germline): LNHNV, YYDKDF (reference sequence). Trimming removed 4 bases from V and 5 bases from J; junction bases left unmatched: 11. This CDR3 is CATSTRGGTGIYGYTF. CDR3 in DNA: TGTGCCACCAGCACTAGGGGCGGGACAGGGATTTATGGCTACACCTTC.

This clonotype has a single count. This chain connects TRBV7-3 to TRBJ2-7; D is tentatively TRBD1 or TRBD2 (6 bases each). This CDR3 comprises 13 residues. Trimming removed 5 bases at V and 7 bases at J, with 15 bases between. Germline CDR1 SGHTA, CDR2 FQGTGA. The CDR3 is CASSPNRDWEQYF. Written as DNA, the CDR3 is TGTGCCAGCAGCCCAAACAGGGACTGGGAGCAGTACTTC. The complete variable domain, with remaining parts taken from reference TRBV7-3 and TRBJ2-7, reads GAGVSQTPSNKVTEKGKYVELRCDPISGHTALYWYRQSLGQGPEFLIYFQGTGAADDSGLPNDRFFAVRPEGSVSTLKIQRTERGDSAVYLCASSPNRDWEQYFGPGTRLTVT.

The table lists this clonotype with a few counts. The junction departs from germline at one end; a sequencing error may be responsible. CDR3 DNA: TGTGTCAGCAGTTTACAGGGGTCCGGGAACGAGCAGTACTTC. Translated, it gives CVSSLQGSGNEQYF. The V and J genes are TRBV28 and TRBJ2-5; 7 nucleotides align to TRBD1. Near its end, the DNA agrees better with TRBJ2-7, so the J call may be wrong. The CDR3 is made up of 14 amino acids. Germline-derived CDR1 and CDR2 are MDHEN and SYDVKM.

The V gene is TRBV20-1, the J gene TRBJ1-5; the match to TRBD1 covers 11 bases. CDR3 length: 15 amino acids. In germline, CDR1 is DFQATT, CDR2 SNEGSKA (reference sequence). J lost 5 bases, V lost 3 bases, and 6 bases had no gene match. CDR3 in amino acids: CSASPRTGGHQPQHF. Written as DNA, the CDR3 is TGCAGTGCTAGTCCGCGGACAGGGGGCCATCAGCCCCAGCATTTT.

This clonotype has at least ten counts. The chain has TRBV3-1 and TRBJ2-7; maybe TRBD2 (6 bases). V was trimmed by 0 bases and J by 3 bases, leaving 9 bases between them. The CDR3 has 14 residues. The V gene's germline CDR1 is LGHDT and CDR2 YNNKEL (reference sequence). The DNA for the CDR3 is TGTGCCAGCAGCCAAGACGGGGGTGGCTACGAGCAGTACTTC. Translating gives CASSQDGGGYEQYF.

In its sample, this clonotype was seen a few times. The chain joins TRBV9 to TRBJ1-2, with D possibly TRBD1 on 5 matching bases. CDR1 and CDR2 from the germline V gene are SGDLS and YYNGEE. The CDR3 totals 14 residues. The V gene lost 3 bases and the J gene lost 2 bases, with 11 bases spanning the gap. The CDR3 spells CASSAPGRNYGYTF. CDR3 sequence (DNA): TGTGCCAGCAGCGCCCCGGGACGGAACTATGGCTACACCTTC. The full variable domain, in which reference TRBV9 and TRBJ1-2 provide the parts outside the CDR3, is DSGVTQTPKHLITATGQRVTLRCSPRSGDLSVYWYQQSLDQGLQFLIQYYNGEERAKGNILERFSAQQFPDLHSELNLSSLELGDSALYFCASSAPGRNYGYTFGSGTRLTVV.

The chain recombines TRBV6-1 with TRBJ1-5, with 7 bases matching TRBD1. CDR3 length: 15 amino acids. V lost 2 bases and J lost 0; bases outside the gene matches: 1. Germline CDR1 and CDR2: MNHNS and SASEGT. CDR3 coding DNA: TGTGCCAGCAGTGAAACAGGGGCTAGCAATCAGCCCCAGCATTTT. Its translation: CASSETGASNQPQHF.

In this sample, this clonotype turned up many times. The rearrangement joins TRBV5-5 to TRBJ2-5; TRBD2 might be the D (6 bases). V was cut by 1 base and J by 5 bases, with 18 bases left in between. The germline V gene encodes CDR1 SGHKS and CDR2 YYEKEE (reference sequence). The CDR3 consists of 16 residues. In DNA form, the CDR3 reads TGTGCCAGCAGCTTGATGGAGGGTGTGAGTGGGGAGACCCAGTACTTC. Protein sequence: CASSLMEGVSGETQYF.

The chain is built from TRBV15 and TRBJ2-3; 9 bases are a match to TRBD1. The V gene's germline CDR1 is LNHNV and CDR2 YYDKDF (reference sequence). The CDR3 is 15 amino acids. The J segment lost 4 bases and the V segment lost 1 base, leaving 3 bases of the junction unmatched. The CDR3 reads CATSRAGTGPDTQYF. The CDR3, as DNA: TGTGCCACCAGCAGAGCCGGGACAGGGCCAGATACGCAGTATTTT.

Remarks on this clonotype: A single base separates this from a much larger clone, so it may be a read error. The chain couples TRBV7-2 to TRBJ2-3; D ambiguous. The germline V gene encodes CDR1 SGHTA and CDR2 FQGNSA. The CDR3 length is 15 residues. The CDR3 sequence: CASSPRRLSTDTRYF. The CDR3 DNA reads TGTGCCAGCAGCCCCCGGCGGTTATCCACAGATACGCGGTATTTT.

The chain uses TRBV14 and TRBJ2-3; D is possibly TRBD1 (6 bases). Germline assignment: CDR1 SGHDN and CDR2 FVKESK. Between the trimmed V and J ends, which lost 4 bases and 6 bases, there was a span of 14 bases. This CDR3 is built from 14 residues. DNA of the CDR3: TGTGCCAGCAGCCCCCAGGGGTTGATGGATACGCAGTATTTT. Its protein product is CASSPQGLMDTQYF.

The rearrangement joins TRBV15 to TRBJ2-5; D may be TRBD1 (5 bases). Germline CDR1 and CDR2: LNHNV and YYDKDF (reference sequence). This CDR3 is 14 amino acids long. V dropped 0 bases and J dropped 3 bases, with 8 bases sitting between them. DNA of the CDR3: TGTGCCACCAGCAGAGATCAAGGGGAAGAGACCCAGTACTTC. It is translated as CATSRDQGEETQYF. Looking up the rest from reference TRBV15 and TRBJ2-5 gives the full variable domain: DAMVIQNPRYQVTQFGKPVTLSCSQTLNHNVMYWYQQKSSQAPKLLFHYYDKDFNNEADTPDNFQSRRPNTSFCFLDIRSPGLGDTAMYLCATSRDQGEETQYFGPGTRLLVL.

The chain uses TRBV4-1 and TRBJ2-1; 7 bases agree with TRBD2. The CDR3 is made up of 18 amino acids. Trimming took 0 bases from V and 5 from J; bases not matched to a gene: 13. Germline V gene data show CDR1 as MGHRA and CDR2 as YSYEKL. CDR3 in amino acids: CASSQDRARGLGNNEQFF. DNA of the CDR3: TGCGCCAGCAGCCAAGATCGAGCGCGGGGGTTAGGTAACAATGAGCAGTTCTTC.

With respect to this clonotype: The germline gene is not matched at one end of the junction; a read error may be the cause. V gene TRBV15 combines with J gene TRBJ2-1, with D uncertain. The V gene's germline CDR1 is LNHNV and CDR2 YYDKDF (reference sequence). The CDR3 is 15 residues long. The CDR3 region is CATSRDLRQNNGQFF. CDR3 nucleotide sequence: TGTGCCACCAGCAGAGATCTCAGGCAGAACAATGGGCAGTTCTTC.